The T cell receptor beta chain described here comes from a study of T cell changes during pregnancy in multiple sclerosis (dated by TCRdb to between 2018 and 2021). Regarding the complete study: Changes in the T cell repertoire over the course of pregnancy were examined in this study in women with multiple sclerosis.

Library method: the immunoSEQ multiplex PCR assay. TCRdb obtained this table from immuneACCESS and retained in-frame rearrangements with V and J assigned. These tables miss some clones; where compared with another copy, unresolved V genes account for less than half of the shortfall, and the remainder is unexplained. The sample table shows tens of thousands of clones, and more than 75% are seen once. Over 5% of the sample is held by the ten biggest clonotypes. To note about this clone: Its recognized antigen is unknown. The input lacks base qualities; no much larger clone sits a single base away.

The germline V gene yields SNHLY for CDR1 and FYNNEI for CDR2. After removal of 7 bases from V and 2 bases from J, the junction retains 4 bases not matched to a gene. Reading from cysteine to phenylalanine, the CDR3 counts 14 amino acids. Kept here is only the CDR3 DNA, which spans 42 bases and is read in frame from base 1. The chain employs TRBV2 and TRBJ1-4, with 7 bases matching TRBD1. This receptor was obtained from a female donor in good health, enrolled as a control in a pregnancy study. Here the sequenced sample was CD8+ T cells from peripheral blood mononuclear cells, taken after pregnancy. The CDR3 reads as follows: CASNRDSTNEKLFF. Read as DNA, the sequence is TGTGCCAGCAACCGGGACAGTACTAATGAAAAACTGTTTTTT.